This TCR beta chain was recorded in a study of control samples from healthy donors and cancer patients. Some clones are missing from TCRdb's copy, which holds only in-frame ones; the method was immunoSEQ multiplex PCR. The sample records approximately 100,000 clones, almost 90% being singletons. The CDR3 consists of 14 residues. The germline V and J ends were trimmed by 3 bases and 3 bases, with 12 bases remaining between them. Germline CDR1 SGHDN, CDR2 FVKESK. The sample taken for sequencing was blood. This TCR derives from a man aged 30 to 45 in good health. V is TRBV14 and J is TRBJ2-7; D might be TRBD2 (6 bases). The CDR3 spells CASSQLGLNYEQYF. The CDR3 DNA follows: TGTGCCAGCAGCCAGTTGGGACTGAACTACGAGCAGTACTTC.